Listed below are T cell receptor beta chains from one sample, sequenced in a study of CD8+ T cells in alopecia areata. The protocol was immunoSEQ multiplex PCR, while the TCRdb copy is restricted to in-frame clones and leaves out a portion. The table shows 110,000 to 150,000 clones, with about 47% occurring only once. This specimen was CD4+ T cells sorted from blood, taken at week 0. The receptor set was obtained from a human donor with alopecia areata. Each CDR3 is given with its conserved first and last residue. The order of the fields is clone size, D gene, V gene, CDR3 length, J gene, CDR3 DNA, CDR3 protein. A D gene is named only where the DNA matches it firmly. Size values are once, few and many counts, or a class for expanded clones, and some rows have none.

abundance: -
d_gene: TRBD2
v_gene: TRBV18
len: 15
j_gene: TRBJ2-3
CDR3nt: TGTGCCAGCTCACCACTAGCGGGAGTTGCAGATACGCAGTATTTT
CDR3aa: CASSPLAGVADTQYF

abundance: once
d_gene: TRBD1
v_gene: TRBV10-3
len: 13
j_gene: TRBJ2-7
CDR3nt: TGTGCCATCAGGGGGCCAGGGGGACACGAGCAGTACTTC
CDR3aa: CAIRGPGGHEQYF

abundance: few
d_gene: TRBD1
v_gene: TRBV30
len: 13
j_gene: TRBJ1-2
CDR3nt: TGTGCCTGCCCCCGGGACAGGGCCTATGGCTACACCTTC
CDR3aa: CACPRDRAYGYTF

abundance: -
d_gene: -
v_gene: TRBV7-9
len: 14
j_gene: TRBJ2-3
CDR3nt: TGTGCCAGCAGTTCCGGGTCAGGCACAGATACGCAGTATTTT
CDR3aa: CASSSGSGTDTQYF

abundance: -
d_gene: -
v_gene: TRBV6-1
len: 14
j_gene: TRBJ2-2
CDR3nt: TGTGCCAGCAGTGGGCTGCAAAACACCGGGGAGCTGTTTTTT
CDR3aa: CASSGLQNTGELFF

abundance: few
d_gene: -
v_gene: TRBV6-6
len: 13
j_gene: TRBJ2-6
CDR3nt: TGTGCCAGCAGTTACGATGGGGCCAACGTCCTGACTTTC
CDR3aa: CASSYDGANVLTF

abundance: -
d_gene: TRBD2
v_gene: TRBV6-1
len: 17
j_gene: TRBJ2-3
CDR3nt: TGTGCCAGCAGTGGGAGACTAGCGGGAGCCAACACAGATACGCAGTATTTT
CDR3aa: CASSGRLAGANTDTQYF

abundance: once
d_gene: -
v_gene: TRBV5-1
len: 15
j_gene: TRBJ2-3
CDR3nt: TGCGCCAGTTTCTCCCAGGGACTGAGCACAGATACGCAGTATTTT
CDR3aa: CASFSQGLSTDTQYF

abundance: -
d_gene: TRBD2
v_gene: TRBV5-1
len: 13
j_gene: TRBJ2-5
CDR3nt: TGCGCCAGCCGTTCGCTAGCGGGAGAGACCCAGTACTTC
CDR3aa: CASRSLAGETQYF

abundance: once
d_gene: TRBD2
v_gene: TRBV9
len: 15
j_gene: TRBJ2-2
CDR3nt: TGTGCCAGCAACCCGGGACTAGCGGGAACCGGGGAGCTGTTTTTT
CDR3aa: CASNPGLAGTGELFF

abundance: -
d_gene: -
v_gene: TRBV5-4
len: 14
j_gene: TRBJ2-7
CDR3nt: TGTGCCAGCAGCTTGGAAGGGACTTCCTACGAGCAGTACTTC
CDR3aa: CASSLEGTSYEQYF

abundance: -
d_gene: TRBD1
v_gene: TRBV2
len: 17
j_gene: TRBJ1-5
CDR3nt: TGTGCCAGCAGTGAGGGACAGGCGACTTATAGCAATCAGCCCCAGCATTTT
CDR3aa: CASSEGQATYSNQPQHF

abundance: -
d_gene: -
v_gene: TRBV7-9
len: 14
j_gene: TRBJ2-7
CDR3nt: TGTGCCAGCAGCTCAAAGGAATGGGCCTACGAGCAGTACTTC
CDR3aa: CASSSKEWAYEQYF

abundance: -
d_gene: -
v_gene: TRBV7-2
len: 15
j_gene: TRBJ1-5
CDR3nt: TGTGCCAGCAGCTTAGACAGGGTTGGCAATCAGCCCCAGCATTTT
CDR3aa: CASSLDRVGNQPQHF

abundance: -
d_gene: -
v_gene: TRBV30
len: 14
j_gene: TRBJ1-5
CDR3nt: TGTGCCTGGAGTGGCGGTAGGACCAATCAGCCCCAGCATTTT
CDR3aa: CAWSGGRTNQPQHF

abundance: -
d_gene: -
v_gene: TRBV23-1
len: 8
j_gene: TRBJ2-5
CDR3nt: TGCGCCAGCAGTGACCTTCACTTC
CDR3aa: CASSDLHF

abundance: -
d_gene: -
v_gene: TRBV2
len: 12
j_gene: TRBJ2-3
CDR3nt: TGTGCCAGCAGTTTGGTCCGCGGTACGCAGTATTTT
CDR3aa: CASSLVRGTQYF

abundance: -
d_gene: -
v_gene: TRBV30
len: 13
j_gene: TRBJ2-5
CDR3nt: TGTGCCTGGAGTGTAGCCAAACAATTCCCCCCGTACTTC
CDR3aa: CAWSVAKQFPPYF

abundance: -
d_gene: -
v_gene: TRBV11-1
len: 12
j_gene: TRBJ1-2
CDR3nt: TGTGCCAGCAGCTCCTACAGCCATGGCTACACCTTC
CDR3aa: CASSSYSHGYTF

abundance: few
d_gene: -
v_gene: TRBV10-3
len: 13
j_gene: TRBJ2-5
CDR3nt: TGTGCCATCTCGGCAGGGTCCCAAGAGACCCAGTACTTC
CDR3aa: CAISAGSQETQYF

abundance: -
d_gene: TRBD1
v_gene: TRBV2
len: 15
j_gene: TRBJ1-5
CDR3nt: TGTGCCAGCAGTGTACCCGGGACAGGGAATCAGCCCCAGCATTTT
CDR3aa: CASSVPGTGNQPQHF

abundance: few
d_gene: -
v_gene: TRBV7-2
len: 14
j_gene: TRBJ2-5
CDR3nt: TGTGCCACCCGAGCAGAAAGGGTCCAAGAGACCCAGTACTTC
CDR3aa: CATRAERVQETQYF

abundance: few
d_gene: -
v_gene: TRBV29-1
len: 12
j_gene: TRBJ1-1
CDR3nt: TGCAGCGTTGTGGCAACTTCAGGGGAAGCTTTCTTT
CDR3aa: CSVVATSGEAFF

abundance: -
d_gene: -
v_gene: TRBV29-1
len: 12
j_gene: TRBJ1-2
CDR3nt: TGCAGCGCCCATATCGGCGGGGCTGGCTACACCTTC
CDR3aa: CSAHIGGAGYTF

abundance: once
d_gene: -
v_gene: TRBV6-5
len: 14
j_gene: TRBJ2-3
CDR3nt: TGTGCCAGCGGAGCCCCCGGCGGCACAGATACGCAGTATTTT
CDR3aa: CASGAPGGTDTQYF

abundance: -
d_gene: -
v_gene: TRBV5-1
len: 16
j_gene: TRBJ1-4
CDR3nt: TGCGCCAGCAGCTTGAACGGAGAGGGTGCTAATGAAAAACTGTTTTTT
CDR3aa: CASSLNGEGANEKLFF

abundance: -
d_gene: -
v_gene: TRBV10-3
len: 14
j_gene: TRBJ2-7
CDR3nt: TGTGCCATCCGGGACTTTGGGCAGCAAGACGAGCAGTACTTC
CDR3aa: CAIRDFGQQDEQYF

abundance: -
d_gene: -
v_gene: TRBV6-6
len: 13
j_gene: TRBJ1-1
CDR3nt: TGTGCCAGCAGTTACGGACGAGAAACTGAAGCTTTCTTT
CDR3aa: CASSYGRETEAFF

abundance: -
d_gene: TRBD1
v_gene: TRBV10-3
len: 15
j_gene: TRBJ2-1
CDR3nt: TGTGCCATCAGCGATGGACAGGGATCCTACAATGAGCAGTTCTTC
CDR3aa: CAISDGQGSYNEQFF

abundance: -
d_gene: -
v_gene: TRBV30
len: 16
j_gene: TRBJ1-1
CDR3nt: TGTGCCGGGTTAAAGCAGGGGACTGGATTGAACACTGAAGCTTTCTTT
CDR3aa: CAGLKQGTGLNTEAFF

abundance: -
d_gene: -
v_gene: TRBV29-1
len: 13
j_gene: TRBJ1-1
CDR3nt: TGCAGCGTTTCCCCGAGAATGAACACTGAAGCTTTCTTT
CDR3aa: CSVSPRMNTEAFF

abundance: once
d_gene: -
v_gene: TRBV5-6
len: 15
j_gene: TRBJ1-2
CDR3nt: TGTGCCGGCAGCTTGATGGGCTCTCCTAACTATGGCTACACCTTC
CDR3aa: CAGSLMGSPNYGYTF

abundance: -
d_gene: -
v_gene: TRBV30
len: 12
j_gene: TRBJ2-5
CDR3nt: TGTGCCTGGAGTGCAACAACCGAGACCCAGTACTTC
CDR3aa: CAWSATTETQYF

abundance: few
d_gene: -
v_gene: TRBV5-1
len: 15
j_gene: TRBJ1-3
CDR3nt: TGCGCCAGCAGCAGTGACAGGTTTGCGGGAAACACCATATATTTT
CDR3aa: CASSSDRFAGNTIYF

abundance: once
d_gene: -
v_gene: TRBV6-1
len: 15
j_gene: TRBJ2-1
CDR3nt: TGTGCCAGCACTCCACCCGGGTGGGGGTACAATGAGCAGTTCTTC
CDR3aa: CASTPPGWGYNEQFF

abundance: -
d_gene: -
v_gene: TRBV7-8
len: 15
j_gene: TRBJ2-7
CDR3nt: TGTGCCAGCAGCTTGACGGCAGCTGAGTTCGACGAGCAGTACTTC
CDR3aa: CASSLTAAEFDEQYF

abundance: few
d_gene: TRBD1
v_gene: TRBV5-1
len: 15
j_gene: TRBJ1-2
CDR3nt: TGCGCCAGCAGTAGCAGGAACAGGGGCGACTATGGCTACACCTTC
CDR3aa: CASSSRNRGDYGYTF

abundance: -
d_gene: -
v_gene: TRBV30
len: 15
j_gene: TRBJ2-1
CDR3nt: TGTGCCTGGAGTTTGGGCGCGAGCTCCTACAATGAGCAGTTCTTC
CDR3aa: CAWSLGASSYNEQFF

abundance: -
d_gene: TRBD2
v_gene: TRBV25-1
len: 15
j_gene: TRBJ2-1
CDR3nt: TGTGCCAGCAGTGAATCCTCTAGCGGGAGAAATGAGCAGTTCTTC
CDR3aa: CASSESSSGRNEQFF